This T cell receptor (beta chain) comes out of a study of T cell responses to AZD1222 COVID-19 vaccine. Looking at the study overall: Researchers grouped second doses given at about 4 or about 12 weeks into one pool. Whole-study results and caveats: Donors, mostly white British, included more females; clonal diversity was possibly underestimated.

TCRdb keeps only in-frame clones here, not all; method: immunoSEQ multiplex PCR. The sample lists 75,000 to 95,000 clones; 70% to 90% were seen once. On this clone: Its matching antigen is unknown.

Germline V gene data show CDR1 as MNHEY and CDR2 as SVGAGI. The CDR3 covers 15 residues. V was cut by 6 bases and J by 4 bases, with 15 bases left in between. The chain joins TRBV6-5 to TRBJ2-2; D perhaps matches TRBD2 (6 bases). Sequenced material: peripheral blood, taken on day 0 of AZD1222 vaccination. This TCR was sampled from an adult in good health. The CDR3: CASRHHPGSTGELFF. CDR3 coding DNA: TGTGCCAGCAGACACCACCCCGGGAGCACCGGGGAGCTGTTTTTT.